This paragraph covers one T cell receptor beta chain sequence. This sample was taken from a study of T cell changes during pregnancy in multiple sclerosis. Sequencing was performed with immunoSEQ multiplex PCR; in TCRdb, only in-frame clones are kept and a portion is missing. The sample gives approximately 83,000 clones, roughly 91% of which show up once; 4.3% is in the top ten. The ends lost 4 bases at V and 1 base at J; junction bases unmatched: 6. This CDR3 region has 15 residues. Germline values: CDR1 LNHDA, CDR2 SQIVND (reference sequence). V gene TRBV19 combines with J gene TRBJ1-1; TRBD1 matches at 7 bases. The sequencing used peripheral blood, collected in the first trimester of pregnancy. This receptor was taken from a female donor with multiple sclerosis, enrolled in a pregnancy study. CDR3 residues: CASSTDRAGNTEAFF. CDR3 DNA: TGTGCCAGTAGTACCGACAGGGCCGGGAACACTGAAGCTTTCTTT. The variable domain in full, completed from reference TRBV19 and TRBJ1-1, reads DGGITQSPKYLFRKEGQNVTLSCEQNLNHDAMYWYRQDPGQGLRLIYYSQIVNDFQKGDIAEGYSVSREKKESFPLTVTSAQKNPTAFYLCASSTDRAGNTEAFFGQGTRLTVV.